This is a list of T cell receptor beta chains from one sample in a study of T cell responses to AZD1222 COVID-19 vaccine. The method was immunoSEQ multiplex PCR; TCRdb's version includes in-frame clones alone and lacks a portion of them. The sample records fewer than 150,000 clones, roughly nine tenths being singletons. Specimen: peripheral blood, collected on day 0 of AZD1222 vaccination. The receptors derive from an adult in good health. Both conserved end residues are part of each CDR3. Each record gives: clone size, CDR3 length, J gene, D gene, V gene, CDR3 DNA, CDR3 protein. The D gene is left open where the match is weak. Size is stated for part of the rows, as once, few or many counts, or as a class when the clone is expanded.

size: once; length: 15; J: TRBJ2-2; D: -; V: TRBV7-8; DNA: TGTGCCAGCTTCCCCCGGGGCCAGAACACCGGGGAGCTGTTTTTT; CDR3: CASFPRGQNTGELFF
size: -; length: 15; J: TRBJ1-1; D: -; V: TRBV7-2; DNA: TGTGCCAGCAGCTTAGACGGTGTGGGGGTCCGTGAAGCTTTCTTT; CDR3: CASSLDGVGVREAFF
size: -; length: 16; J: TRBJ2-4; D: -; V: TRBV6-1; DNA: TGTGCCAGCAGTGACTTCGGGGGTGGGCCCAAAAACATTCAGTACTTC; CDR3: CASSDFGGGPKNIQYF
size: -; length: 20; J: TRBJ2-1; D: -; V: TRBV10-3; DNA: TGTGCCATCAGTCCCGCCCCTAGACTAGAACATTCCCTCTACCCCAATGAGCAGTTCTTC; CDR3: CAISPAPRLEHSLYPNEQFF
size: -; length: 14; J: TRBJ1-1; D: -; V: TRBV7-9; DNA: TGTGCCAGCAGCCCTCTTAGGGGGAACACTGAAGCTTTCTTT; CDR3: CASSPLRGNTEAFF
size: -; length: 13; J: TRBJ2-7; D: -; V: TRBV6-2/TRBV6-3; DNA: TGTGCCAGCAGTTTCGCCACCTTCTACGAGCAGTACTTC; CDR3: CASSFATFYEQYF
size: -; length: 14; J: TRBJ2-3; D: TRBD2; V: TRBV6-5; DNA: TGTGCCAGCTCCGGGGGGATTAGCACAGATACGCAGTATTTT; CDR3: CASSGGISTDTQYF
size: -; length: 15; J: TRBJ2-3; D: -; V: TRBV6-5; DNA: TGTGCCAGCAGTTACTCGATTGGGGGTACAGATACGCAGTATTTT; CDR3: CASSYSIGGTDTQYF
size: -; length: 12; J: TRBJ2-7; D: -; V: TRBV2; DNA: TGTGCCAGCAGTGAACTGGGTTACGAGCAGTACTTC; CDR3: CASSELGYEQYF
size: -; length: 18; J: TRBJ1-5; D: -; V: TRBV28; DNA: TGTGCCAGCAGTTTTTCATGGGGGGGGCCCTATAGGTATCAGCCCCAGCATTTT; CDR3: CASSFSWGGPYRYQPQHF
size: -; length: 16; J: TRBJ2-1; D: -; V: TRBV14; DNA: TGTGCCAGCAGCCAAGATGAGACTGACTCCTACAATGAGCAGTTCTTC; CDR3: CASSQDETDSYNEQFF
size: -; length: 15; J: TRBJ2-1; D: -; V: TRBV2; DNA: TGTGCCAGCATTAGGCCCGGGGTTGGGTACAATGAGCAGTTCTTC; CDR3: CASIRPGVGYNEQFF
size: once; length: 14; J: TRBJ2-7; D: -; V: TRBV6-2/TRBV6-3; DNA: TGTGCCAGCAGTTGGTTGGACAGCAACTACGAGCAGTACTTC; CDR3: CASSWLDSNYEQYF
size: few; length: 14; J: TRBJ2-2; D: -; V: TRBV6-5; DNA: TGTGCCAGCACCAGGAGTGCGAACACCGGGGAGCTGTTTTTT; CDR3: CASTRSANTGELFF
size: -; length: 13; J: TRBJ1-2; D: -; V: TRBV30; DNA: TGTGCCTGGAGTCAGCATCAGGGTTTAGGCTACACCTTC; CDR3: CAWSQHQGLGYTF
size: -; length: 13; J: TRBJ2-1; D: -; V: TRBV19; DNA: TGTGCCAGTAGCACAGGGTTCGTCAATGAGCAGTTCTTC; CDR3: CASSTGFVNEQFF
size: -; length: 11; J: TRBJ1-6; D: -; V: TRBV6-5; DNA: TGTGCCAGCAGTAGGGTTTTATCCCTCCACTTT; CDR3: CASSRVLSLHF
size: -; length: 16; J: TRBJ2-2; D: TRBD2; V: TRBV9; DNA: TGTGCCAGCAGCGCCCCGGGACTAGCGTCTTCCGGGGAGCTGTTTTTT; CDR3: CASSAPGLASSGELFF
size: -; length: 13; J: TRBJ2-7; D: -; V: TRBV5-1; DNA: TGCGCCAGCAGCGTCGGCCCTTCCTACGAGCAGTACTTC; CDR3: CASSVGPSYEQYF
size: -; length: 13; J: TRBJ1-2; D: TRBD1; V: TRBV6-5; DNA: TGTGCCAGCCTCAGGGGGCGTTACTATGGCTACACCTTC; CDR3: CASLRGRYYGYTF
size: -; length: 15; J: TRBJ1-3; D: -; V: TRBV2; DNA: TGTGCCAGCAGCGCGGGCCTAACCTCTGGAAACACCATATATTTT; CDR3: CASSAGLTSGNTIYF
size: -; length: 15; J: TRBJ1-4; D: TRBD1; V: TRBV19; DNA: TGTGCCAGTAGTATGGTGGACAGGTTGCATGAAAAACTGTTTTTT; CDR3: CASSMVDRLHEKLFF
size: -; length: 12; J: TRBJ2-2; D: -; V: TRBV6-5; DNA: TGTGCCAGCCTGGCGGACACCGGGGAGCTGTTTTTT; CDR3: CASLADTGELFF
size: -; length: 17; J: TRBJ2-2; D: TRBD2; V: TRBV5-1; DNA: TGCGCCAGCAGCCCGGGACTAGCGGGAGCTGTCACCGGGGAGCTGTTTTTT; CDR3: CASSPGLAGAVTGELFF
size: -; length: 12; J: TRBJ2-7; D: TRBD1; V: TRBV29-1; DNA: TGCAGCGCTGCCTATACAGGGGCCGAGCAGTACTTC; CDR3: CSAAYTGAEQYF
size: -; length: 15; J: TRBJ2-1; D: TRBD1; V: TRBV2; DNA: TGTGCCAGCAGTGAAAAAGGGGGCGCGGGCAATGAGCAGTTCTTC; CDR3: CASSEKGGAGNEQFF
size: once; length: 16; J: TRBJ1-1; D: TRBD1; V: TRBV29-1; DNA: TGCAGCGTTGTGCCCAACCACGGGACAGGGGACACTGAAGCTTTCTTT; CDR3: CSVVPNHGTGDTEAFF
size: -; length: 15; J: TRBJ1-5; D: -; V: TRBV7-2; DNA: TGTGCCAGCAGCTTAGGGGACATTAGCAATCAGCCCCAGCATTTT; CDR3: CASSLGDISNQPQHF
size: -; length: 15; J: TRBJ2-2; D: -; V: TRBV14; DNA: TGTGCCAGCAGCCAAGCTGTGACTAACACCGGGGAGCTGTTTTTT; CDR3: CASSQAVTNTGELFF
size: -; length: 14; J: TRBJ1-1; D: -; V: TRBV6-5; DNA: TGTGCCAGCAGTTCCCGTGGGGGGAGCACTGAAGCTTTCTTT; CDR3: CASSSRGGSTEAFF
size: -; length: 14; J: TRBJ1-5; D: -; V: TRBV30; DNA: TGTGCCTGGAGTCAAAGACAGGCCTATCAGCCCCAGCATTTT; CDR3: CAWSQRQAYQPQHF
size: -; length: 13; J: TRBJ1-1; D: -; V: TRBV10-3; DNA: TGTGCCATCAGTGAGGGGGCGAACACTGAAGCTTTCTTT; CDR3: CAISEGANTEAFF
size: -; length: 14; J: TRBJ2-7; D: TRBD2; V: TRBV2; DNA: TGTGCCAGCAAACTCCGGACTAGCTCCTACGAGCAGTACTTC; CDR3: CASKLRTSSYEQYF
size: -; length: 15; J: TRBJ1-1; D: TRBD1; V: TRBV5-1; DNA: TGCGCCAGCAGCTTGTTCGGACAGGGGGACACTGAAGCTTTCTTT; CDR3: CASSLFGQGDTEAFF
size: -; length: 14; J: TRBJ1-6; D: -; V: TRBV6-1; DNA: TGTGCCAGCAGTGAATTCCCCGTTCATTCACCCCTCCACTTT; CDR3: CASSEFPVHSPLHF
size: -; length: 13; J: TRBJ1-1; D: -; V: TRBV19; DNA: TGTGCCAGTAGTATCGGGGGGAACACTGAAGCTTTCTTT; CDR3: CASSIGGNTEAFF
size: -; length: 14; J: TRBJ1-6; D: -; V: TRBV19; DNA: TGTGCCAGTAGCTCTGCCGGGCCCCCAGGACCCCTCCACTTT; CDR3: CASSSAGPPGPLHF
size: -; length: 14; J: TRBJ2-7; D: TRBD1; V: TRBV4-2; DNA: TGTGCCAGCAGCCGCGACAGGGAAGGTTGGGAGCAGTACTTC; CDR3: CASSRDREGWEQYF
size: once; length: 14; J: TRBJ2-7; D: TRBD1; V: TRBV19; DNA: TGTGCCAGTAGTAGCGGACAGGGCCCCTACGAGCAGTACTTC; CDR3: CASSSGQGPYEQYF
size: -; length: 15; J: TRBJ2-7; D: -; V: TRBV5-8; DNA: TGTGCCAGCAGCTTGGTGGGGGGCGCGCGTACCGAGCAGTACTTC; CDR3: CASSLVGGARTEQYF
size: -; length: 14; J: TRBJ2-5; D: -; V: TRBV11-2; DNA: TGTGCCAGCAGCTTCCAGGGAGGGGGAGAGACCCAGTACTTC; CDR3: CASSFQGGGETQYF
size: -; length: 12; J: TRBJ2-1; D: -; V: TRBV2; DNA: TGTGCCAGCAAAAGAGAATACAATGAGCAGTTCTTC; CDR3: CASKREYNEQFF
size: -; length: 15; J: TRBJ1-5; D: -; V: TRBV19; DNA: TGTGCCAGTAGTATAGACCCCACAAGCAATCAGCCCCAGCATTTT; CDR3: CASSIDPTSNQPQHF
size: -; length: 14; J: TRBJ1-1; D: -; V: TRBV27; DNA: TGTGCCAGCTCCCACATGTGGGGGGCCACTGAAGCTTTCTTT; CDR3: CASSHMWGATEAFF
size: -; length: 16; J: TRBJ2-1; D: TRBD2; V: TRBV6-5; DNA: TGTGCCAGCAGTTACGAAGGTAGCGGGAGTGGTAATGAGCAGTTCTTC; CDR3: CASSYEGSGSGNEQFF
size: -; length: 13; J: TRBJ1-2; D: TRBD1; V: TRBV6-5; DNA: TGTGCCAGCAGTTGGGGACAGGGGGCGAGCTACACCTTC; CDR3: CASSWGQGASYTF
size: -; length: 14; J: TRBJ1-4; D: -; V: TRBV19; DNA: TGTGCCAGTAGTACCCCAGGAGGAGGGGAAAAACTGTTTTTT; CDR3: CASSTPGGGEKLFF
size: -; length: 15; J: TRBJ2-1; D: TRBD2; V: TRBV6-4; DNA: TGTGCCAGCAGCAACAGGGTAGCGGGGGACAATGAGCAGTTCTTC; CDR3: CASSNRVAGDNEQFF
size: -; length: 11; J: TRBJ1-3; D: -; V: TRBV30; DNA: TGTGCCTGTGGTTTTGGAAACACCATATATTTT; CDR3: CACGFGNTIYF
size: -; length: 13; J: TRBJ1-2; D: -; V: TRBV5-1; DNA: TGCGCCAGCAGCTTGGGTCAGGTCTATGGCTACACCTTC; CDR3: CASSLGQVYGYTF
size: -; length: 16; J: TRBJ2-5; D: TRBD2; V: TRBV6-1; DNA: TGTGCCAGCAGTGAACGAGGCGGGGGGCCTAAAGAGACCCAGTACTTC; CDR3: CASSERGGGPKETQYF
size: -; length: 16; J: TRBJ2-5; D: -; V: TRBV27; DNA: TGTGCCAGCACCGACCAGTGGCTTCCCCAAGTCGGGACCCAGTACTTC; CDR3: CASTDQWLPQVGTQYF
size: once; length: 15; J: TRBJ1-6; D: -; V: TRBV30; DNA: TGTGCCTGGAGTGTACGCAGGGGAGGGGATTCACCCCTCCACTTT; CDR3: CAWSVRRGGDSPLHF
size: -; length: 17; J: TRBJ1-2; D: TRBD1; V: TRBV24-1; DNA: TGTGCCACCAGTGATATAAATAACAGGGGAGGCGCCTATGGCTACACCTTC; CDR3: CATSDINNRGGAYGYTF
size: -; length: 13; J: TRBJ1-4; D: -; V: TRBV20-1; DNA: TGCAGTGCTAGTGGGAGGGACAAGGAAAAACTGTTTTTT; CDR3: CSASGRDKEKLFF
size: -; length: 16; J: TRBJ1-2; D: -; V: TRBV5-6; DNA: TGTGCCAGCAGCCCACCGACAGGAAGGAGTAACTATGGCTACACCTTC; CDR3: CASSPPTGRSNYGYTF
size: -; length: 14; J: TRBJ1-4; D: TRBD1; V: TRBV11-3; DNA: TGTGCCAGCAGCTCACAGGGGAGGAATGAAAAACTGTTTTTT; CDR3: CASSSQGRNEKLFF
size: -; length: 15; J: TRBJ1-6; D: -; V: TRBV5-1; DNA: TGCGCCAGCAGCTTGGATGCAGGGCTTGGGTCACCCCTCCACTTT; CDR3: CASSLDAGLGSPLHF
size: few; length: 13; J: TRBJ1-6; D: -; V: TRBV19; DNA: TGTGCCAGTCGGGCCAGCCGCCTATCACCCCTCCACTTT; CDR3: CASRASRLSPLHF
size: -; length: 11; J: TRBJ2-7; D: -; V: TRBV28; DNA: TGTGCCAGCAGTCAAGGGGTCGAGCAGTACTTC; CDR3: CASSQGVEQYF